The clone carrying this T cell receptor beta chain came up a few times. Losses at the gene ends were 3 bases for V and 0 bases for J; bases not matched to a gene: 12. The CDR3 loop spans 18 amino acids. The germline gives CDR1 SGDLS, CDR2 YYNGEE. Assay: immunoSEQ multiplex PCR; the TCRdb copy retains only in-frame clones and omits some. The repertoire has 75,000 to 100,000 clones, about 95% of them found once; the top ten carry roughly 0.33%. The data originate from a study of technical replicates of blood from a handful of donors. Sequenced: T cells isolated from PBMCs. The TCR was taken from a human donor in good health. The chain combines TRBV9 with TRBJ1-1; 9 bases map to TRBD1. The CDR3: CASSESSGTGIMNTEAFF. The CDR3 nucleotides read TGTGCCAGCAGCGAATCCTCCGGGACAGGGATAATGAACACTGAAGCTTTCTTT.